The 32 T cell receptor beta chains below were found in one sample sequenced in a study of T cells after posttransplantation cyclophosphamide. Profiled with immunoSEQ multiplex PCR; TCRdb holds only in-frame clones, not every one. The profile covers over 25,000 clones, none occurring a single time. The source material was PBMCs. Receptors originate from a woman aged 60-75 years in good health, CMV-negative, and a related stem cell transplant donor.

This clone was seen repeatedly, ten times or more. This chain links TRBV28 with TRBJ2-1, with TRBD2 matching 7 bases. V lost 4 bases and J lost 6; bases outside the gene matches: 15. The CDR3 spans 17 residues. The germline V gene has CDR1 MDHEN and CDR2 SYDVKM. CDR3 loop: CASSSTRLAGRFNEQFF. CDR3 DNA: TGTGCCAGCAGTTCGACTCGACTAGCCGGGAGGTTCAATGAGCAGTTCTTC.

This clone was observed at least ten times. The chain has TRBV19 and TRBJ1-2; possibly TRBD1 for D (5 bases). The germline gives CDR1 LNHDA, CDR2 SQIVND (reference sequence). This CDR3 spans 13 amino acids. Trimming removed 3 bases at V and 6 bases at J, with 11 bases between. CDR3 amino acids: CASSILQGNGYTF. The DNA for the CDR3 is TGTGCCAGTAGTATCCTTCAGGGAAATGGCTACACCTTC.

In its sample, this clone was seen many times. This rearrangement joins TRBV6-4 to TRBJ1-6; TRBD1 matches at 9 bases. Germline trimming cut 2 bases from V and 5 bases from J; bases unmatched to any gene: 7. The CDR3 consists of 17 residues. Germline CDR1 and CDR2: MRHNA and SNTAGT. The CDR3 here is CASSDRDRVRHNSPLHF. In DNA, the CDR3 is TGTGCCAGCAGTGACCGGGACAGGGTAAGGCATAATTCACCCCTCCACTTT.

This clone was recorded many times. V gene TRBV5-6 combines with J gene TRBJ1-4; TRBD1 might be the D (5 bases). CDR3 length: 14 residues. CDR1 and CDR2 from the germline V gene are SGHDT and YYEEEE. V was clipped by 1 base and J by 7 bases, with 11 bases between them. The CDR3 DNA reads as TGTGCCAGCAGCTTGTCAGGGCTTGGTGAAAAACTGTTTTTT. Translating it yields CASSLSGLGEKLFF.

This clone was recorded many times. The chain couples TRBV7-2 to TRBJ2-1; tentative D call: TRBD2 (5 bases). Germline V gene data show CDR1 as SGHTA and CDR2 as FQGNSA. The germline V and J ends were trimmed by 0 bases and 9 bases, with 9 bases remaining between them. This CDR3 comprises 13 residues. The CDR3 DNA reads as TGTGCCAGCAGCTTAGCTTCGGGGATTGAGCAGTTCTTC. The encoded protein is CASSLASGIEQFF.

This clone was found a few times. The CDR3 protein is CASSYGLAGSYEQYF. In DNA form, the CDR3 reads TGTGCCAGCAGTTACGGGTTAGCGGGGTCCTACGAGCAGTACTTC. The chain employs TRBV6-5 and TRBJ2-7, with 8 bases fitting TRBD2. The CDR3 consists of 15 residues. The germline CDR1 and CDR2 sequences are MNHEY and SVGAGI. Trimming at V came to 2 bases and at J to 1 base, leaving 4 bases not matched to a gene.

This clone was seen at least ten times. The chain couples TRBV12-3 or TRBV12-4 to TRBJ1-6, with TRBD1 as a possible D gene (5 bases). The germline V and J ends were trimmed by 2 bases and 6 bases, with 8 bases remaining between them. The length of the CDR3 is 14 residues. Here the CDR3 reads CASSLRQFNSPLHF. The CDR3 DNA sequence: TGTGCCAGCAGTTTAAGACAGTTTAATTCACCCCTCCACTTT.

This clone was counted ten times or more. J is TRBJ2-6 and V is TRBV14; a weak D match, TRBD1 (6 bases). This CDR3 comprises 19 residues. Germline-derived CDR1 and CDR2 are SGHDN and FVKESK. Trimming cost V 1 base and J 0 bases, with 16 bases left between them. The CDR3 nucleotides are TGTGCCAGCAGCCAAGTATGGGGGCAGGCCTCCTCTGGGGCCAACGTCCTGACTTTC. It codes for CASSQVWGQASSGANVLTF. The entire variable domain, with the rest obtained from reference TRBV14 and TRBJ2-6, is as follows: EAGVTQFPSHSVIEKGQTVTLRCDPISGHDNLYWYRRVMGKEIKFLLHFVKESKQDESGMPNNRFLAERTGGTYSTLKVQPAELEDSGVYFCASSQVWGQASSGANVLTFGAGSRLTVL.

This clone was seen at least ten times. J is TRBJ2-7 and V is TRBV2; possibly TRBD2 for D (6 bases). The CDR3 runs to 13 residues. The germline CDR1 and CDR2 sequences are SNHLY and FYNNEI. V lost 6 bases and J lost 3, with 12 bases in between. CDR3 region: CASRGTFSYEQYF. CDR3 coding DNA: TGTGCCAGCAGGGGGACTTTTAGCTACGAGCAGTACTTC.

This clone showed up just a few times. The V and J genes are TRBV5-1 and TRBJ2-5, with TRBD2 identical over 8 bases. Looked up from germline, CDR1 is SGHRS and CDR2 is YFSETQ. The CDR3 is 14 residues long. V dropped 4 bases and J dropped 3; count of bases not matched to a gene: 5. CDR3 sequence (DNA): TGCGCCAGCAGCGGCGGGAGGTGGGAAGAGACCCAGTACTTC. This translates into CASSGGRWEETQYF.

The sample holds many counts of this clone. The V and J genes are TRBV28 and TRBJ1-2; D unresolved. Germline lookup yields CDR1 MDHEN and CDR2 SYDVKM. Between the trimmed V and J ends, which lost 2 bases and 7 bases, there was a span of 8 bases. The CDR3 totals 12 residues. As DNA, the CDR3 is TGTGCCAGCAGTTTAGTTAAATCTGGCTACACCTTC. It encodes CASSLVKSGYTF.

Ten or more counts support this clone. V gene TRBV7-3 combines with J gene TRBJ2-1; 7 nucleotides align to TRBD1. V was pared by 5 bases and J by 4 bases, with 5 bases of the junction left unmatched. Germline V gives CDR1 SGHTA, CDR2 FQGTGA. The CDR3 loop spans 14 amino acids. CDR3 sequence (DNA): TGTGCCAGCAGCCCGGGACAGATTTACAATGAGCAGTTCTTC. This codes for CASSPGQIYNEQFF.

The chain employs TRBV7-3 and TRBJ1-1; the D is unclear. Germline-derived CDR1 and CDR2 are SGHTA and FQGTGA. The V end was cut by 0 bases, the J end by 3 bases, with 5 bases between. CDR3 length: 13 residues. The DNA for the CDR3 is TGTGCCAGCAGCTTAACGGCATACACTGAAGCTTTCTTT. Its protein is CASSLTAYTEAFF.

The sample holds many counts of this clone. The chain carries TRBV7-8 and TRBJ2-7; D call uncertain. Germline CDR1 SGHVS, CDR2 FQNEAQ. There are 13 residues in the CDR3. The V end lost 2 bases, the J end lost 3 bases, and 8 bases lay between the germline ends. The CDR3 DNA reads TGTGCCAGCAGCTTAAGTGAGCGCTACGAGCAGTACTTC. This codes for CASSLSERYEQYF. The variable domain in full, with the rest retrieved from reference TRBV7-8 and TRBJ2-7, is GAGVSQSPRYKVAKRGQDVALRCDPISGHVSLFWYQQALGQGPEFLTYFQNEAQLDKSGLPSDRFFAERPEGSVSTLKIQRTQQEDSAVYLCASSLSERYEQYFGPGTRLTVT.

This clone was counted ten times or more. The chain carries TRBV30 and TRBJ2-1; possibly TRBD2 for D (5 bases). Trimming pared 8 bases from V and 10 bases from J, leaving 18 bases between. Germline values: CDR1 GTSNPN, CDR2 SVGIG (reference sequence). The CDR3 extends over 12 amino acids. The CDR3 sequence: CAHNGRSGEQFF. DNA of the CDR3: TGTGCCCACAACGGGCGGTCGGGGGAGCAGTTCTTC.

The sample holds many counts of this clone. The CDR3 DNA sequence: TGTGCCAGCAGCTTTTCCGGGACAGGGTTAGAAAAACTGTTTTTT. Translated: CASSFSGTGLEKLFF. The rearrangement uses TRBV5-6 and TRBJ1-4, with 9 nucleotides matching TRBD1. This CDR3 is 15 amino acids long. The trim removed 2 bases at V and 8 bases at J, leaving 7 bases unmatched. Germline lookup yields CDR1 SGHDT and CDR2 YYEEEE.

This clone appeared a few times. The chain links TRBV5-1 to TRBJ2-1, with D possibly TRBD2 on 6 matching bases. The V gene lost 0 bases and the J gene lost 3 bases, with 13 bases spanning the gap. Germline-derived CDR1 and CDR2 are SGHRS and YFSETQ. The CDR3 has 16 amino acids. The CDR3 region is CASSLDPVGGYNEQFF. The CDR3 region has the DNA TGCGCCAGCAGCTTGGATCCCGTCGGGGGCTACAATGAGCAGTTCTTC.

V and J are TRBV7-8 and TRBJ2-1, with TRBD2 matching 9 bases. The CDR3 contains 16 residues. J was trimmed by 4 bases and V by 6 bases; bases with no gene match: 10. Germline-derived CDR1 and CDR2 are SGHVS and FQNEAQ. CDR3 in DNA: TGTGCCAGCAGGTACACTAGGACTAGCGAATACAATGAGCAGTTCTTC. Translated: CASRYTRTSEYNEQFF.

In its sample, this clone was seen many times. The rearrangement joins TRBV6-5 to TRBJ1-1; no clear D. The V end was cut by 0 bases, the J end by 1 base, with 9 bases between. This CDR3 has 15 residues. Germline CDR1 reads MNHEY; CDR2 reads SVGAGI. CDR3 region: CASSYSLAANTEAFF. The CDR3 region has the DNA TGTGCCAGCAGTTACTCCCTTGCGGCGAACACTGAAGCTTTCTTT.

This clone was detected many times. CDR3 sequence: CASSPNSQANYGYTF. CDR3 bases: TGCGCCAGCAGCCCGAACAGTCAAGCTAACTATGGCTACACCTTC. The chain carries TRBV5-1 and TRBJ1-2; D is unresolved. The CDR3 extends over 15 amino acids. V lost 4 bases and J lost 0, with 13 bases in between. CDR1 and CDR2 (germline): SGHRS, YFSETQ.

This clone was observed many times. This chain uses TRBV27 with TRBJ2-3, with TRBD2 matching over 8 bases. V gave up 6 bases and J gave up 2 bases; unmatched junction bases: 10. Germline V CDR1 and CDR2: MNHEY, SMNVEV (reference sequence). The CDR3 length is 16 residues. In DNA, the CDR3 is TGTGCCAGCAGGGGGAATGCGGGGGGCTACACAGATACGCAGTATTTT. Its translation: CASRGNAGGYTDTQYF.

This chain links TRBV11-2 with TRBJ1-5, with 7 bases lining up with TRBD1. The CDR3 runs to 16 residues. CDR1 is SGHAT, CDR2 FQNNGV, per germline. J was trimmed by 3 bases and V by 0 bases; bases with no gene match: 5. The CDR3 region is CASSLDGTAFNQPQHF. DNA for the CDR3: TGTGCCAGCAGCTTAGATGGGACAGCTTTCAATCAGCCCCAGCATTTT.

The sample holds a few counts of this clone. This chain connects TRBV5-1 to TRBJ2-4, with D perhaps matching TRBD1 (6 bases). Per the germline V gene, CDR1 is SGHRS and CDR2 is YFSETQ. V gave up 4 bases and J gave up 0 bases, with 14 bases separating them. The CDR3 sequence is 16 residues long. The CDR3 nucleotides are TGCGCCAGCAGCCTACGGACAGACCTAGCCAAAAACATTCAGTACTTC. Residues: CASSLRTDLAKNIQYF.

This clone was found many times. The rearrangement links TRBV4-1 to TRBJ1-4; TRBD1 matches 9 bases. The CDR3 covers 19 residues. Germline CDR1 and CDR2: MGHRA and YSYEKL. Trimming cost V 1 base and J 5 bases; bases outside gene matches: 14. In DNA form, the CDR3 reads TGCGCCAGCAGCCAAGGCCGGGACAGGGCGAAGCCGCGGAATGAAAAACTGTTTTTT. Translated, it gives CASSQGRDRAKPRNEKLFF.

The gene calls are TRBV19 and TRBJ2-4, with D unresolved. This CDR3 has 13 residues. V shed 6 bases and J shed 6 bases, with 12 bases lying between them. Germline loops: CDR1 LNHDA, CDR2 SQIVND (reference sequence). The CDR3: CASRASAGNIQYF. The DNA for the CDR3 is TGTGCCAGTAGGGCATCAGCAGGAAACATTCAGTACTTC.

This clone has a count of ten or more. The chain uses TRBV5-1 and TRBJ2-1; possibly TRBD1 for D (6 bases). The length of the CDR3 is 14 residues. V lost 8 bases, J lost 2 bases, and 14 bases lay in between. Germline V gene lookup returns CDR1 SGHRS and CDR2 YFSETQ. CDR3 in DNA: TGCGCCAGTAGCCGGGACACGGCCTACAATGAGCAGTTCTTC. It specifies CASSRDTAYNEQFF.

J is TRBJ2-7 and V is TRBV7-9; the match to TRBD2 covers 9 bases. V shed 3 bases, J shed 5 bases, and the junction held 5 bases outside the gene matches. The CDR3 is made up of 14 amino acids. The V gene's germline CDR1 is SEHNR and CDR2 FQNEAQ (reference sequence). This CDR3 reads CASSFSGRTNEQYF. CDR3 nucleotide sequence: TGTGCCAGCAGCTTCAGCGGGAGGACCAACGAGCAGTACTTC.

This clone was seen many times. V and J are TRBV4-3 and TRBJ2-1, with 7 bases identical to TRBD2. The V gene's germline CDR1 is LGHNA and CDR2 YSLEER. The CDR3 length is 15 residues. V trimming: 7 bases; J trimming: 6 bases; junction bases outside the gene matches: 12. As DNA, the CDR3 is TGCGCCAGCAAAGGCCCCAGGACTAGAGGCAATGAGCAGTTCTTC. Translated, it gives CASKGPRTRGNEQFF.

This clone was recorded many times. The V gene is TRBV28, the J gene TRBJ1-4, with D unresolved. The CDR3 runs to 11 residues. Germline CDR1 reads MDHEN; CDR2 reads SYDVKM. The ends were cut back, 6 bases at V and 7 bases at J, with 6 bases in the middle. The CDR3 nucleotides read TGTGCCAGCAGCTATTTTGAAAAACTGTTTTTT. This translates into CASSYFEKLFF.

This clone has ten or more counts. The genes are TRBV6-5 and TRBJ1-2; 7 nucleotides align to TRBD1. J gave up 8 bases and V 7 bases, and 13 bases lay outside the gene matches. The germline V gene has CDR1 MNHEY and CDR2 SVGAGI. This CDR3 comprises 14 residues. This chain's CDR3 is CASKEGARFDGYTF. CDR3 nucleotide sequence: TGTGCCAGCAAGGAGGGGGCGCGATTTGACGGCTACACCTTC.

This clone was observed at least ten times. The chain has TRBV27 and TRBJ2-3, with TRBD2 as a possible D gene (5 bases). Germline loops: CDR1 MNHEY, CDR2 SMNVEV (reference sequence). This CDR3 has 12 amino acids. Trimming shortened V by 6 bases and J by 2 bases, and 6 bases separated the two germline ends. This chain's CDR3 is CASRRATDTQYF. The CDR3 coding sequence is TGTGCCAGCAGGCGGGCCACAGATACGCAGTATTTT.

This clone was found many times. The CDR3 protein is CASSYVTSPLYGYTF. Written as DNA, the CDR3 is TGTGCCAGCAGTTACGTCACTAGTCCGCTCTATGGCTACACCTTC. The chain carries TRBV6-2 or TRBV6-3 and TRBJ1-2; D remains unclear. With 2 bases removed from V and 4 bases from J, the gap between germline ends came to 14 bases. The CDR3 extends over 15 amino acids. Germline CDR1 is MNHEY and CDR2 is SVGEGT.